This TCR beta chain was sequenced for a study of blood T cell repertoires in COVID-19. Study information: Researchers got acute and convalescent COVID-19 samples from the United States, Italy and Spain. From T cells, B-cell-depleted T cells, or PBMCs came the material, which was cDNA or gDNA.

The ends were cut back, 1 base at V and 0 bases at J, with 9 bases in the middle. Per germline, CDR1 SGHVS and CDR2 FQNEAQ. There are 16 residues in the CDR3. Under the authors' procedure: Amplification of reference gene primers provided the estimated nucleated cell counts. This table comes from immunoSEQ multiplex PCR, and its TCRdb copy is limited to in-frame clones, with some not included. D and trimming were read from the DNA, whereas the V and J calls and clone size are those reported in that table. This sample carries around 60,000 clones, more than 75% of them seen once, and the ten largest clones take 3.9%.

This clonotype was obtained from a human donor in a cohort sampled during active COVID-19. This chain joins TRBV7-8 and TRBJ1-4; D remains ambiguous. The sample consisted of peripheral blood. In DNA form, the CDR3 reads TGTGCCAGCAGCTTAGTCTACCCTGCAACTAATGAAAAACTGTTTTTT. Translation: CASSLVYPATNEKLFF.